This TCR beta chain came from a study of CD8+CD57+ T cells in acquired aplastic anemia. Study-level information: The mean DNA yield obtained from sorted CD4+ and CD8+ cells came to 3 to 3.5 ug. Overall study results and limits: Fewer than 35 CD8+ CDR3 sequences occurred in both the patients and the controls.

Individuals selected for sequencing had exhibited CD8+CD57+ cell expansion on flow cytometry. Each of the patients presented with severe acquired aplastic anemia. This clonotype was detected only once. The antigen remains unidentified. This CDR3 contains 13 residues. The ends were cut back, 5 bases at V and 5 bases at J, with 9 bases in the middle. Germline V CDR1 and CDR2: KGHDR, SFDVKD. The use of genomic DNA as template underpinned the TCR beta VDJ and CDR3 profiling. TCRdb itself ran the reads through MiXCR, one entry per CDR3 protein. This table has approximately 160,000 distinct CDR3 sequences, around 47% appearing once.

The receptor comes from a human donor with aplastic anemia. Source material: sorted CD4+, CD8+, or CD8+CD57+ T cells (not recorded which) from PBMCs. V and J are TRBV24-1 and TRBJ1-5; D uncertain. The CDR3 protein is CATSGKGDQPQHF. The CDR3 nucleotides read TGTGCCACCAGTGGGAAGGGCGATCAGCCCCAGCATTTT.